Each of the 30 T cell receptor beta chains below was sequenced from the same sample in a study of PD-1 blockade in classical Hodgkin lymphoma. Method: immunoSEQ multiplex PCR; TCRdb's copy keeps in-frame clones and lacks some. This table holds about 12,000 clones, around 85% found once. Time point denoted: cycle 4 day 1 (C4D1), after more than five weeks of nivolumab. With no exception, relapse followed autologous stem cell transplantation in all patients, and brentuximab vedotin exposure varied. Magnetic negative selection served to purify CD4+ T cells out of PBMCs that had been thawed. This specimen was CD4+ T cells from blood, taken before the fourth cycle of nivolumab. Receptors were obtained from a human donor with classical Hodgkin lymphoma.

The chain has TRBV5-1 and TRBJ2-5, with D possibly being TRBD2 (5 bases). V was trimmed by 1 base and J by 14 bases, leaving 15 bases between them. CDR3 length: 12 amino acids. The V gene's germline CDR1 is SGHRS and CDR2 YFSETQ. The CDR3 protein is CASSLNPGYLYF. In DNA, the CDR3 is TGCGCCAGCAGCTTGAATCCGGGATACCTCTACTTC.

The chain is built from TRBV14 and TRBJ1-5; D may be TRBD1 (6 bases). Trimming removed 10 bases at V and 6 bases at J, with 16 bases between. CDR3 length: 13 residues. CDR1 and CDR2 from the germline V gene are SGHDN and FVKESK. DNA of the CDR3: TGTGCCACCTTACAGGGATCGGGTCAGCCCCAGCATTTT. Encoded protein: CATLQGSGQPQHF.

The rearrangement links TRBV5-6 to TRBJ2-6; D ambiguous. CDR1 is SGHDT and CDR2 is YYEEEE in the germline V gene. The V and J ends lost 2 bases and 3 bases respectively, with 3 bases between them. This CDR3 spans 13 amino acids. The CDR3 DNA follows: TGTGCCAGCAGCTTTTTTGGGGCCAACGTCCTGACTTTC. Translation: CASSFFGANVLTF.

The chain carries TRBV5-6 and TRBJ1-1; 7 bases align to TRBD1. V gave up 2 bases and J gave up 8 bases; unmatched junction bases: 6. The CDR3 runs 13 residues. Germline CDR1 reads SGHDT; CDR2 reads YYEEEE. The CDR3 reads CASSFRDRWEAFF. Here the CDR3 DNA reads TGTGCCAGCAGCTTCCGGGACAGATGGGAAGCTTTCTTT. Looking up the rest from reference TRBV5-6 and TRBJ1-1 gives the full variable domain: DAGVTQSPTHLIKTRGQQVTLRCSPKSGHDTVSWYQQALGQGPQFIFQYYEEEERQRGNFPDRFSGHQFPNYSSELNVNALLLGDSALYLCASSFRDRWEAFFGQGTRLTVV.

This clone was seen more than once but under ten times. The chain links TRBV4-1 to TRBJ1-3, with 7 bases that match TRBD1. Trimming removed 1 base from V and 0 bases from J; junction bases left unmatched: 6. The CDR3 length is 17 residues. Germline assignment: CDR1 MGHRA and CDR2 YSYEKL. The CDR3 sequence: CASSQVATGSSGNTIYF. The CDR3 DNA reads TGCGCCAGCAGCCAAGTCGCGACAGGGAGCTCTGGAAACACCATATATTTT.

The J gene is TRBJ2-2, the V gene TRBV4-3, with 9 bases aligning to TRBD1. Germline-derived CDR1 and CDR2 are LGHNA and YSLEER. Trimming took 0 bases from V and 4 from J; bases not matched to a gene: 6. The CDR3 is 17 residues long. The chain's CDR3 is CASSQDTGGYRTGELFF. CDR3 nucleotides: TGCGCCAGCAGCCAAGATACAGGGGGCTATCGCACCGGGGAGCTGTTTTTT.

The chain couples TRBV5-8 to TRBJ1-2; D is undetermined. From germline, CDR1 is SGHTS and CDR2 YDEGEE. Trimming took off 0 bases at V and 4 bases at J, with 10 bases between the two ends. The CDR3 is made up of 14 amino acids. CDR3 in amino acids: CASSLEAHIYGYTF. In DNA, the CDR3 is TGTGCCAGCAGCTTGGAGGCACATATCTATGGCTACACCTTC.

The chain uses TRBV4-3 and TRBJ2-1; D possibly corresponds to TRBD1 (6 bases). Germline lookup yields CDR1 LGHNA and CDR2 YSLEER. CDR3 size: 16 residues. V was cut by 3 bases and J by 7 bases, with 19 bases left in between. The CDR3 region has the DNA TGCGCCAGCAGCCAGCTTCCGGGACAAGGAATTAATGAGCAGTTCTTC. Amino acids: CASSQLPGQGINEQFF.

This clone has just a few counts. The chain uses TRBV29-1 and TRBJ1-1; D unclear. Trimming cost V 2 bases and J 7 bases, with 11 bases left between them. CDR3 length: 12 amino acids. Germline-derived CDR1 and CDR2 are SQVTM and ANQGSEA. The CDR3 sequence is CSVEKSADEAFF. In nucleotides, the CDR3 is TGCAGCGTTGAAAAATCAGCGGATGAAGCTTTCTTT.

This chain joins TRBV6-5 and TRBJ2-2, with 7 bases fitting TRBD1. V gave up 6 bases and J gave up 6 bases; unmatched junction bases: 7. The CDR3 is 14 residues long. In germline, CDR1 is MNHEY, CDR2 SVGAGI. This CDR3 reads CASRTLTGPGELFF. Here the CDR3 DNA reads TGTGCCAGCAGAACTCTGACAGGGCCCGGGGAGCTGTTTTTT.

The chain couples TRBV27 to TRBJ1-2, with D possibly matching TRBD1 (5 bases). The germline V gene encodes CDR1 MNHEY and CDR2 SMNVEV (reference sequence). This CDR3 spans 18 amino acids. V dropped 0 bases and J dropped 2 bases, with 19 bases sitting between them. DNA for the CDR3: TGTGCCAGCAGTTTATCGGGGGTAGCGGACATGGTAAACTATGGCTACACCTTC. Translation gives CASSLSGVADMVNYGYTF.

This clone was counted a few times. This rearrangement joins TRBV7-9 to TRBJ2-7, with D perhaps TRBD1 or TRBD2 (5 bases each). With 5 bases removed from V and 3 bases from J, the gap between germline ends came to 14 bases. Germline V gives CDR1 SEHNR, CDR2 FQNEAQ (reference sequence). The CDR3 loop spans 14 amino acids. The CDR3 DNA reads TGTGCCAGCAGCCGGTCGGGACGCAACTACGAGCAGTACTTC. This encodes CASSRSGRNYEQYF.

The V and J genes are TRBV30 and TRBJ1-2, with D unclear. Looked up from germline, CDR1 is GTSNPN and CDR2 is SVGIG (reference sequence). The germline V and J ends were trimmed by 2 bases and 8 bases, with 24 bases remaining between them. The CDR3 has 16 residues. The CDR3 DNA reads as TGTGCCTGGAGTCCAACTCCGAAAGGAGCAGCGAAGGGCTACACCTTC. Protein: CAWSPTPKGAAKGYTF. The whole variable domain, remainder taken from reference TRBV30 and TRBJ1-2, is SQTIHQWPATLVQPVGSPLSLECTVEGTSNPNLYWYRQAAGRGLQLLFYSVGIGQISSEVPQNLSASRPQDRQFILSSKKLLLSDSGFYLCAWSPTPKGAAKGYTFGSGTRLTVV.

CDR3 protein: CASSLGNYGYTF. The CDR3 bases are TGTGCCAGCAGTTTAGGGAACTATGGCTACACCTTC. The J gene is TRBJ1-2, the V gene TRBV28, with D hard to call. V lost 2 bases, J lost 2 bases, and 3 bases lay in between. The CDR3 length is 12 residues. Per the germline V gene, CDR1 is MDHEN and CDR2 is SYDVKM.

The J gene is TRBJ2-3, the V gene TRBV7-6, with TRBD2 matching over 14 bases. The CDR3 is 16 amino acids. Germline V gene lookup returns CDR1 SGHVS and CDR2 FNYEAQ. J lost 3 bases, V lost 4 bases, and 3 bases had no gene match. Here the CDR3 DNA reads TGTGCCAGCAGCTCCTGGACTAGCGGGGGGACAGATACGCAGTATTTT. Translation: CASSSWTSGGTDTQYF.

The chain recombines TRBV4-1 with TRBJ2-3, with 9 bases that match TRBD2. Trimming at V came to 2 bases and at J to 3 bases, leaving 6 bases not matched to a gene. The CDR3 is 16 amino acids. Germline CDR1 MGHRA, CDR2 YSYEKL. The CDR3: CASSQTIAGATDTQYF. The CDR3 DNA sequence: TGCGCCAGCAGCCAAACCATAGCGGGGGCAACAGATACGCAGTATTTT.

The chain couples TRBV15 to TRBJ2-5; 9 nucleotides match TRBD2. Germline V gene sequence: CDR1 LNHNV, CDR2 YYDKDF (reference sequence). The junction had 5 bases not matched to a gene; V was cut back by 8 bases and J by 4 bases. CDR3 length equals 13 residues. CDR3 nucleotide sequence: TGTGCCACCCAGGGACTAGCCCGAGAGACCCAGTACTTC. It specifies CATQGLARETQYF.

DNA for the CDR3: TGCAGCGTCGCCGGGACTAGCGGGGAAGAGACCCAGTACTTC. This codes for CSVAGTSGEETQYF. The chain recombines TRBV29-1 with TRBJ2-5; 13 nucleotides agree with TRBD2. Germline CDR1 SQVTM, CDR2 ANQGSEA. The CDR3 runs 14 residues. With V trimmed by 6 bases and J by 3 bases, 4 bases remained unmatched. The variable domain in full, completed from reference TRBV29-1 and TRBJ2-5, reads SAVISQKPSRDICQRGTSLTIQCQVDSQVTMMFWYRQQPGQSLTLIATANQGSEATYESGFVIDKFPISRPNLTFSTLTVSNMSPEDSSIYLCSVAGTSGEETQYFGPGTRLLVL.

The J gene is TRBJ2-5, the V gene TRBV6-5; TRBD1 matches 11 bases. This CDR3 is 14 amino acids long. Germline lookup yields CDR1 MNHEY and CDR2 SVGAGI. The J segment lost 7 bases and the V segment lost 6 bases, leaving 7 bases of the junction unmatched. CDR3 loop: CASRDRGLFRTQYF. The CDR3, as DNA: TGTGCCAGCAGGGACAGGGGGCTGTTTAGGACCCAGTACTTC.

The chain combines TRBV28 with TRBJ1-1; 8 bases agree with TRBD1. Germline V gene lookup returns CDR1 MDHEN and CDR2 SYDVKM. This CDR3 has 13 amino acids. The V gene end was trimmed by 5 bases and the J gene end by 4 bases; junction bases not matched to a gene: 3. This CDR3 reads CASSGQGSTEAFF. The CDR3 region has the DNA TGTGCCAGCAGTGGACAGGGATCCACTGAAGCTTTCTTT.

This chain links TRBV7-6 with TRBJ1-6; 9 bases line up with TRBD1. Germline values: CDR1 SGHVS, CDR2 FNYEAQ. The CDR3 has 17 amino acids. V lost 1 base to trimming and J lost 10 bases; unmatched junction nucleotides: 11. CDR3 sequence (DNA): TGTGCCAGCAGCTTAGGATTGCGACAGGGGGGCGGATCACCCCTCCACTTT. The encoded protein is CASSLGLRQGGGSPLHF.

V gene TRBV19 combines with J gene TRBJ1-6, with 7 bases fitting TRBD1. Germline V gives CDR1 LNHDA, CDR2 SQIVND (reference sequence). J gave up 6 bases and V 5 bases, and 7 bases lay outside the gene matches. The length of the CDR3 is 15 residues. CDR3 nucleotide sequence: TGTGCCAGTAGTCCCCAGACAGGGACTAATTCACCCCTCCACTTT. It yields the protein CASSPQTGTNSPLHF.

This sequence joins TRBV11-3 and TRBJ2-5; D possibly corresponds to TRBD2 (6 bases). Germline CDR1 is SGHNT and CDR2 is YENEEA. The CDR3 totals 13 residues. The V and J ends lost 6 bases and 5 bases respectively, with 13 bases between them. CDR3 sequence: CASSRGLWETQYF. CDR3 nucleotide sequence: TGTGCCAGCAGTCGGGGACTGTGGGAGACCCAGTACTTC.

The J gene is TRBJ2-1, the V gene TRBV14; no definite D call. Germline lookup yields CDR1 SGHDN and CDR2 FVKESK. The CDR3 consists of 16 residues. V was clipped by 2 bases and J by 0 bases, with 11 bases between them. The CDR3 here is CASSQYRVSSYNEQFF. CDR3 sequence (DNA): TGTGCCAGCAGCCAATATCGCGTAAGCTCCTACAATGAGCAGTTCTTC.

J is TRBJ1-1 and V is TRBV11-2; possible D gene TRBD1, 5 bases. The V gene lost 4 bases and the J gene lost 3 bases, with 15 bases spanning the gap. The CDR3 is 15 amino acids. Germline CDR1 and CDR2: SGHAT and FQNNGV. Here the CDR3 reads CASSSPRQGDTEAFF. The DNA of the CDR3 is TGTGCCAGCAGCTCGCCTAGGCAGGGAGACACTGAAGCTTTCTTT.

The CDR3 sequence: CASSPNGGGRLGEQYF. In DNA, the CDR3 is TGCGCCAGCAGCCCAAATGGGGGAGGGCGATTGGGCGAGCAGTACTTC. V and J are TRBV4-1 and TRBJ2-5; 7 nucleotides agree with TRBD2. Near its end, the DNA agrees better with TRBJ2-7, so the J call may be wrong. The CDR3 is made up of 16 amino acids. Germline V gene lookup returns CDR1 MGHRA and CDR2 YSYEKL.

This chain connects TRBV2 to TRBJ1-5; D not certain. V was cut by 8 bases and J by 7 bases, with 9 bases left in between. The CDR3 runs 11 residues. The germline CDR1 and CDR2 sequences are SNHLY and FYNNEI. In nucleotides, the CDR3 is TGTGCCAGCTCTCTGGCCCAGCCCCAGCATTTT. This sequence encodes CASSLAQPQHF.

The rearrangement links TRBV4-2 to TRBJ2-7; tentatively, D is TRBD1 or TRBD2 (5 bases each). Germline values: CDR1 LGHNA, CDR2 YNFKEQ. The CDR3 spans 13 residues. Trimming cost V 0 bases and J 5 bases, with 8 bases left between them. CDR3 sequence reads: CASSQDRGDEQYF. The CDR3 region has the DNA TGTGCCAGCAGCCAAGATAGGGGAGACGAGCAGTACTTC.

The CDR3 is CSVGARGGSGDEQFF. The CDR3 nucleotides are TGCAGCGTGGGGGCCAGGGGCGGGAGTGGGGATGAGCAGTTCTTC. The chain is built from TRBV29-1 and TRBJ2-1; the D gene is possibly TRBD2 (7 bases). V gave up 6 bases and J gave up 8 bases, with 23 bases separating them. Germline values: CDR1 SQVTM, CDR2 ANQGSEA. CDR3 length: 15 amino acids.

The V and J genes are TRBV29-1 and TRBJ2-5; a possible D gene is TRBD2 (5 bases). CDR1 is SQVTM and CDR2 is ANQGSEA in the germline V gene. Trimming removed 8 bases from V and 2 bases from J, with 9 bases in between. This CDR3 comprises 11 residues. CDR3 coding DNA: TGCAGCATTACTAGGCAAGAGACCCAGTACTTC. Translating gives CSITRQETQYF.